The sample holds a few counts of the clone carrying this TCR beta chain. This cohort consisted of healthy bone marrow donors. These data belong to a study of cytomegalovirus exposure and HLA in healthy donors. 13 Jbeta primers and 60 Vbeta primers were used for the PCR. Some clones are missing from TCRdb's copy, which holds only in-frame ones; the method was immunoSEQ multiplex PCR. The sample carries 140,000 to 150,000 clones, 88% recorded once. In germline, CDR1 is SGHNT, CDR2 YENEEA. The CDR3 has 14 amino acids. Trimming shortened V by 5 bases and J by 1 base, and 11 bases separated the two germline ends.

This sequence originates from a woman in her thirties or forties in good health and CMV-seronegative. This rearrangement joins TRBV11-3 to TRBJ1-1; D is possibly TRBD1 (5 bases). The sequenced material came from PBMCs. The CDR3 region has the DNA TGTGCCAGCAGCGGGGGGGGTTGGAACACTGAAGCTTTCTTT. Translated: CASSGGGWNTEAFF.